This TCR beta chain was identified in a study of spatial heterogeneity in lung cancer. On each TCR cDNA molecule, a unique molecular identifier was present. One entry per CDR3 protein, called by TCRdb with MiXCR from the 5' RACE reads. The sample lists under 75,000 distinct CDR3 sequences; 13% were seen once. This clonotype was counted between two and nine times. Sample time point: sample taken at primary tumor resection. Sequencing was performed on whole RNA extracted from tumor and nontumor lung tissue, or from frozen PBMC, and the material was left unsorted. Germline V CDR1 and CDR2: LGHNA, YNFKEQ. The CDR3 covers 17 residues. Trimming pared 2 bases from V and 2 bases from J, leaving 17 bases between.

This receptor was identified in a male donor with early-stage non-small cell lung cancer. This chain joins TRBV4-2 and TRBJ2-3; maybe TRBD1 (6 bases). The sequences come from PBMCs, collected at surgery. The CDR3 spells CASSQRAGVGFTDTQYF. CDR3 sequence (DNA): TGTGCCAGCAGCCAAAGAGCAGGGGTCGGGTTCACAGATACGCAGTATTTT.